The 2 T cell receptor beta chains reported below all come from one sample, sequenced in a study of T cells expressing NK-cell markers. With the 5' RACE reads reprocessed, TCRdb shows one record per CDR3 protein and no DNA. The repertoire table contains 550,000 to 600,000 distinct CDR3 sequences. Material for sequencing was blood T cells: a sorted CD56 or NKG2C T cell subset, CD4+ or CD8+ T cells, or bulk PBMC T cells (not recorded which). These receptor sequences come from a man between 18 and 29 years old in good health.

The gene calls are TRBV7-6 and TRBJ2-2; absent DNA, TCRdb's TRBD1 call cannot be checked. The CDR3 consists of 16 residues. CDR1 is SGHVS and CDR2 is FNYEAQ in the germline V gene. The CDR3 sequence: CASSLRGGGGTGELFF.

The V call is TRBV5-1, the J call TRBJ2-1. CDR3 size: 14 residues. The germline V gene encodes CDR1 SGHRS and CDR2 YFSETQ. CDR3 residues: CASSLVSGNNEQFF.